Listed below are T cell receptor beta chains from one sample, sequenced in a study of blood T cell repertoires in COVID-19. The table came from immunoSEQ multiplex PCR; TCRdb's copy has only in-frame clones and leaves some out. The sample yields 90,000 or so clones, 80% to 90% seen once. Material for sequencing was peripheral blood. The receptor set was obtained from a man at least 80 years old with acute or convalescent COVID-19. CDR3s include the opening cysteine and the closing phenylalanine or tryptophan. The D gene is left open where the match is weak. Part of the rows lack a size; the others show once, few, many or a class for expanded clones.

cdr3_nt	cdr3_aa	clone_size	v_call	j_call	d_call
TGTGCCAGTACCCGGACAGGGGGCACTGAAGCTTTCTTT	CASTRTGGTEAFF	.	TRBV19	TRBJ1-1	TRBD1
TGTGCCAGCAGCGGCGACAGGGTCGTGAACACCATATATTTT	CASSGDRVVNTIYF	.	TRBV9	TRBJ1-3	TRBD1
TGTGCCAGCAGTTACTCAAGCGGGGTTAATCAGCCCCAGCATTTT	CASSYSSGVNQPQHF	.	TRBV6-6	TRBJ1-5	.
TGTGCCAGCAGTTTAGCGGGCTCCTACAATGAGCAGTTCTTC	CASSLAGSYNEQFF	.	TRBV27	TRBJ2-1	.
TGTGCCAGCTCCCCACCGAGACGAACGGGGACTGAAGCTTTCTTT	CASSPPRRTGTEAFF	once	TRBV18	TRBJ1-1	.
TGCGCCAGCAGCATTGGGGGCGGACCTTACAATGAGCAGTTCTTC	CASSIGGGPYNEQFF	.	TRBV5-1	TRBJ2-1	.
TGCAGTGTTAGAAACACCATATATTTT	CSVRNTIYF	.	TRBV20-1	TRBJ1-3	.
TGCAGCGTTCAGGGGAATAGGGACGAGCAGTACTTC	CSVQGNRDEQYF	.	TRBV29-1	TRBJ2-7	.
TGTGCCAGCAGCTATCCATCATCCGGGGGCTCTGGAAACACCATATATTTT	CASSYPSSGGSGNTIYF	.	TRBV7-8	TRBJ1-3	.
TGTGCCAGCAGTGTGGACAGGGATCAGCCCCAGCATTTT	CASSVDRDQPQHF	.	TRBV2	TRBJ1-5	TRBD1
TGTGCCAGTAGTATAGGGTACGGACAGGGCAATCAGCCCCAGCATTTT	CASSIGYGQGNQPQHF	.	TRBV19	TRBJ1-5	TRBD1
TGTGCCAGTAGTGCACGACAGACCGAATGGTACCAGCCCCAGCATTTT	CASSARQTEWYQPQHF	.	TRBV19	TRBJ1-5	.
TGTGCCAGCAGCGCTAACAACGGGATGGAGGAAAAACTGTTTTTT	CASSANNGMEEKLFF	.	TRBV9	TRBJ1-4	.
TGTGCCAGCAGCATAACTAGCGGGTTGGCTGAGCAGTTCTTC	CASSITSGLAEQFF	.	TRBV9	TRBJ2-1	TRBD2
TGTGCCAGCAGCTGGGGGGGTCGCGGGAGTAGCACAGATACGCAGTATTTT	CASSWGGRGSSTDTQYF	.	TRBV3-1/TRBV3-2	TRBJ2-3	TRBD2
TGCGCCTCAGTATCCGGGACAGGGATGAACACTGAAGCTTTCTTT	CASVSGTGMNTEAFF	.	TRBV5-1	TRBJ1-1	TRBD1
TGTGCCAGTAGTATAGAGCAGGGCCCTCCCTACGAGCAGTACTTC	CASSIEQGPPYEQYF	.	TRBV19	TRBJ2-7	.
TGTGCCAGCAGCGCTAGCGGGAGGAATCTGGGAGATACGCAGTATTTT	CASSASGRNLGDTQYF	.	TRBV28	TRBJ2-3	TRBD2
TGTGCCAGCCGGACAGGATTAAATCAGCCCCAGCATTTT	CASRTGLNQPQHF	.	TRBV28	TRBJ1-5	TRBD1
TGTGCCAGCAGACTAGCGGGAGTAATCGGAGAGCAGTACTTC	CASRLAGVIGEQYF	.	TRBV27	TRBJ2-7	TRBD2
TGTGCCAGCAGCGTGACCGGGACTAGCGGGAGGTTTGCCTACAATGAGCAGTTCTTC	CASSVTGTSGRFAYNEQFF	.	TRBV5-6	TRBJ2-1	TRBD2
TGTGCCAGCAGTTTAATCTGGCATGGCTACACCTTC	CASSLIWHGYTF	.	TRBV12-3/TRBV12-4	TRBJ1-2	.
TGTGCCAGCAGCCCCCGACAGGGCCTTGAAGCTTTCTTT	CASSPRQGLEAFF	.	TRBV7-2	TRBJ1-1	TRBD1
TGTGCCAGCAGCTTAGTGTCTAGCGGATACAATGAGCAGTTCTTC	CASSLVSSGYNEQFF	.	TRBV11-3	TRBJ2-1	TRBD2
TGTGCCAGCAGCTTATCAGGGGGCAGGGTCGCTGAAGCTTTCTTT	CASSLSGGRVAEAFF	few	TRBV7-2	TRBJ1-1	TRBD1
TGTGCCAGCGGCCGTCAGAACTCCTACGAGCAGTACTTC	CASGRQNSYEQYF	.	TRBV5-6	TRBJ2-7	.
TGTGCCAGCAGCCACGCCGGGACAGGGAACAATGAGCAGTTCTTC	CASSHAGTGNNEQFF	.	TRBV5-5	TRBJ2-1	TRBD1
TGTGCCAGCAGTTTTTCAGGACTCGAGCAGTACTTC	CASSFSGLEQYF	.	TRBV12-3/TRBV12-4	TRBJ2-7	.
TGCGCCAGCAGCAAAGGGACAGCTAATCAGCCCCAGCATTTT	CASSKGTANQPQHF	.	TRBV5-1	TRBJ1-5	TRBD1
TGTGCCAGCGGCCGTACTAGCGGGAGGTTCCCTCGGGAGCAGTACTTC	CASGRTSGRFPREQYF	.	TRBV27	TRBJ2-7	TRBD2
TGTGCCAGCAGTTTCCAAGCGGGACAGGGAGAGACCCAGTACTTC	CASSFQAGQGETQYF	.	TRBV27	TRBJ2-5	TRBD1
TGTGCCAGCAGCTTGGGTGGCACCATCCAAGAGACCCAGTACTTC	CASSLGGTIQETQYF	.	TRBV5-4	TRBJ2-5	.
TGTGCCTGGAGTAAGGGGGCCCCCTCCTATAATTCACCCCTCCACTTT	CAWSKGAPSYNSPLHF	.	TRBV30	TRBJ1-6	TRBD1
TGTGCCAGCAGCCCTGAACCTAGAATCCAAGAGACCCAGTACTTC	CASSPEPRIQETQYF	.	TRBV7-9	TRBJ2-5	.
TGTGCCAGCAGTTCCCGAGAGACCCAGTACTTC	CASSSRETQYF	.	TRBV6-5	TRBJ2-5	.
TGTGCCATCAGTGAGTCCAGCGGGACCTACAATGAGCAGTTCTTC	CAISESSGTYNEQFF	.	TRBV10-3	TRBJ2-1	TRBD2
TGTGCCAGCAGCCCGGGGGAGGGTTGGAACGACAATGAGCAGTTCTTC	CASSPGEGWNDNEQFF	.	TRBV5-6	TRBJ2-1	TRBD2
TGTGCCAGCAGCCGACCGGGACAGGGCCACTACGAGCAGTACTTC	CASSRPGQGHYEQYF	.	TRBV28	TRBJ2-7	TRBD1
TGTGCCAGCAGAATAGGACAGGGGGCACGGTCCTACGAGCAGTACTTC	CASRIGQGARSYEQYF	.	TRBV27	TRBJ2-7	TRBD1
TGTGCCAGCAGCCGGGACAGCTCGCAGGAGACCCAGTACTTC	CASSRDSSQETQYF	.	TRBV5-4	TRBJ2-5	TRBD1
TGCGCCAGCAGCCAAGAAGGGGGGGCCGGAAATCAGCCCCAGCATTTT	CASSQEGGAGNQPQHF	.	TRBV4-1	TRBJ1-5	.
TGTGCCAGCAGCGTAGTTGAGACAGGGAATTCACCCCTCCACTTT	CASSVVETGNSPLHF	.	TRBV9	TRBJ1-6	TRBD1
TGTGCCAGTAACCCCCGGCCAGGGGAAAGTTCACCCCTCCACTTT	CASNPRPGESSPLHF	.	TRBV19	TRBJ1-6	.
TGTGCCACTAGGACAGGGAACGGTGGAAACACCATATATTTT	CATRTGNGGNTIYF	.	TRBV10-3	TRBJ1-3	TRBD1
TGTGCCAGCAGCGCACAGGGGGGGAACACTGAAGCTTTCTTT	CASSAQGGNTEAFF	.	TRBV7-9	TRBJ1-1	TRBD1